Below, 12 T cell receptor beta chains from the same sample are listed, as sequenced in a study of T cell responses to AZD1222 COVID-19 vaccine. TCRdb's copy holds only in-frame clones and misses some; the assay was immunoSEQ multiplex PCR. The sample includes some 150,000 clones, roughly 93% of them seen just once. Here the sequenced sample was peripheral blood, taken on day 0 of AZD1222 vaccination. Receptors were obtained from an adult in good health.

CDR3 sequence (DNA): TGTGCCAGCAGTTTCGCCCTGAGCTCACCCCTCCACTTT. Amino acid sequence: CASSFALSSPLHF. This rearrangement joins TRBV12-3 or TRBV12-4 to TRBJ1-6; D remains ambiguous. V lost 3 bases and J 10 bases, leaving 10 bases between the germline ends. CDR3 length equals 13 residues.

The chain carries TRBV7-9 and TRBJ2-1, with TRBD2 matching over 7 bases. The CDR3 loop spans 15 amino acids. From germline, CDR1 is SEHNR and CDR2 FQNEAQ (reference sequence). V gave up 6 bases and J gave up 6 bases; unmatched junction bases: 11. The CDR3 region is CASREHQRDGNEQFF. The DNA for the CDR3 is TGTGCCAGCAGGGAACACCAGCGGGACGGCAATGAGCAGTTCTTC.

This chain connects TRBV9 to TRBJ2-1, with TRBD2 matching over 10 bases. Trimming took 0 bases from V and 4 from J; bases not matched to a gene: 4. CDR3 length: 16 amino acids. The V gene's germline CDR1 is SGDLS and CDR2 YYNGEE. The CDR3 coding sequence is TGTGCCAGCAGCGTAGAGATTAGCGGGAGGTACAATGAGCAGTTCTTC. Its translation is CASSVEISGRYNEQFF.

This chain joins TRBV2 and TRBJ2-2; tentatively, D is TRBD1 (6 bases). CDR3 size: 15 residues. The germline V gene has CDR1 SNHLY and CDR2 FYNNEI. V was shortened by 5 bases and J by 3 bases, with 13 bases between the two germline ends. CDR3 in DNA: TGTGCCAGCAGTCGGGACAATTCGTACACCGGGGAGCTGTTTTTT. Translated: CASSRDNSYTGELFF.

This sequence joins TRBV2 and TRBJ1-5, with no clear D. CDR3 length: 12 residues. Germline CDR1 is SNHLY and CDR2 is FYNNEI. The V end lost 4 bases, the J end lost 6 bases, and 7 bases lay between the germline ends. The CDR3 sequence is CASSVPSQPQHF. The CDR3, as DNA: TGTGCCAGCAGTGTTCCGAGTCAGCCCCAGCATTTT.

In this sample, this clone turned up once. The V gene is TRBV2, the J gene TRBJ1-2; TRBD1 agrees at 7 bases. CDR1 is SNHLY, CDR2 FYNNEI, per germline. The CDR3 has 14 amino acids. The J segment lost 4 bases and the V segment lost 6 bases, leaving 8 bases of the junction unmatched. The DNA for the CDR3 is TGTGCCAGCAGGGACAGGACCTCCCTCTATGGCTACACCTTC. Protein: CASRDRTSLYGYTF.

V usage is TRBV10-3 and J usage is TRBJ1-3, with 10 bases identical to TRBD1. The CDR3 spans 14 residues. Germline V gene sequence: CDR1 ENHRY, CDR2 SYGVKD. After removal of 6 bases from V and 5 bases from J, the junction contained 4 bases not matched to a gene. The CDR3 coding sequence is TGTGCCATCAGCCAGACAGGGGGCAGAAACACCATATATTTT. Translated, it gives CAISQTGGRNTIYF.

The CDR3, as DNA: TGTGCCAGCAGCACCCCTCCTGCATACGAGCAGTACTTC. Translated, it gives CASSTPPAYEQYF. This chain connects TRBV5-6 to TRBJ2-7; D not certain. The length of the CDR3 is 13 residues. Germline-derived CDR1 and CDR2 are SGHDT and YYEEEE. V lost 4 bases and J lost 4, with 12 bases in between.

The DNA for the CDR3 is TGTGCCAGCAGCTTAGTTCAGAAGAGCTCTGGAAACACCATATATTTT. This codes for CASSLVQKSSGNTIYF. The chain links TRBV11-2 to TRBJ1-3; D is uncertain. V was cut by 1 base and J by 0 bases, with 10 bases left in between. The length of the CDR3 is 16 residues. Germline-derived CDR1 and CDR2 are SGHAT and FQNNGV.

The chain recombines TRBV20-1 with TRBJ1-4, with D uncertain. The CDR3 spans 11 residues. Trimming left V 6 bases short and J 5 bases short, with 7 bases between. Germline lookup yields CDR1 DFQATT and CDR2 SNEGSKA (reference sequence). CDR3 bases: TGCAGTGCAGGGATGAATGAAAAACTGTTTTTT. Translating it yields CSAGMNEKLFF.

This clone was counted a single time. CDR3 sequence reads: CSVGGLAGGETQYF. As DNA, the CDR3 is TGCAGCGTTGGCGGACTAGCGGGAGGAGAGACCCAGTACTTC. The chain couples TRBV29-1 to TRBJ2-5; 14 bases are a match to TRBD2. The CDR3 length is 14 residues. Germline values: CDR1 SQVTM, CDR2 ANQGSEA. V was pared by 4 bases and J by 4 bases, with 2 bases of the junction left unmatched.

The CDR3 here is CASTQFAAGELFF. In DNA form, the CDR3 reads TGTGCCAGCACTCAATTCGCGGCCGGGGAGCTGTTTTTT. The chain joins TRBV5-6 to TRBJ2-2; D ambiguous. V was shortened by 6 bases and J by 6 bases, with 12 bases between the two germline ends. This CDR3 contains 13 residues. Germline CDR1 reads SGHDT; CDR2 reads YYEEEE. The full variable domain, its missing parts supplied by reference TRBV5-6 and TRBJ2-2, is DAGVTQSPTHLIKTRGQQVTLRCSPKSGHDTVSWYQQALGQGPQFIFQYYEEEERQRGNFPDRFSGHQFPNYSSELNVNALLLGDSALYLCASTQFAAGELFFGEGSRLTVL.